Shown below are 32 T cell receptor beta chains from a single sample sequenced in a study of blood T cell repertoires in COVID-19. The repertoire was sequenced with immunoSEQ multiplex PCR; TCRdb's copy has only in-frame clones and lacks some. This repertoire shows hundreds of thousands of clones, about 90% found once; its top ten account for about 1.7%. Specimen: PBMCs or T cells enriched from blood (not recorded which). The receptors shown here come from a woman in her late teens or twenties with acute COVID-19.

The chain links TRBV27 to TRBJ2-3; TRBD2 aligns across 8 bases. The CDR3 contains 15 residues. Germline CDR1 is MNHEY and CDR2 is SMNVEV (reference sequence). Trimming at V came to 2 bases and at J to 3 bases, leaving 4 bases not matched to a gene. The CDR3 sequence: CASSLREGLTDTQYF. CDR3 in DNA: TGTGCCAGCAGTTTACGGGAGGGCCTAACAGATACGCAGTATTTT.

This chain's CDR3 is CASSIGYRAPSNQPQHF. The CDR3 region has the DNA TGTGCCAGTAGTATAGGGTACCGAGCGCCGAGCAATCAGCCCCAGCATTTT. The chain employs TRBV19 and TRBJ1-5, with D unclear. Trimming took 1 base from V and 1 from J, leaving 14 bases between them. The CDR3 contains 17 residues. Germline assignment: CDR1 LNHDA and CDR2 SQIVND (reference sequence).

This clone was recorded at least ten times. The gene calls are TRBV30 and TRBJ1-5; D might be TRBD1 (5 bases). With 5 bases removed from V and 3 bases from J, the gap between germline ends came to 14 bases. The CDR3 sequence is 14 residues long. Germline V lookup: CDR1 GTSNPN, CDR2 SVGIG (reference sequence). This CDR3 is CAWAKGRVNQPQHF. Written as DNA, the CDR3 is TGTGCCTGGGCTAAGGGCAGGGTCAATCAGCCCCAGCATTTT.

The chain links TRBV6-5 to TRBJ2-3, with a weak D call TRBD1 (6 bases). The V gene lost 4 bases and the J gene lost 5 bases, with 16 bases spanning the gap. The CDR3 loop spans 15 amino acids. Germline CDR1 and CDR2: MNHEY and SVGAGI. The CDR3 coding sequence is TGTGCCAGCAGTTTCGGGCAGGGGTTTGGAGATACGCAGTATTTT. Its translation: CASSFGQGFGDTQYF.

The V call is TRBV5-6, the J call TRBJ1-2, with 7 positions matching TRBD1. The CDR3 is 15 amino acids. V shed 4 bases, J shed 4 bases, and the junction held 10 bases outside the gene matches. Germline lookup yields CDR1 SGHDT and CDR2 YYEEEE. CDR3 amino acids: CASSETGVHSYGYTF. In DNA form, the CDR3 reads TGTGCCAGCAGCGAAACAGGGGTCCACTCCTATGGCTACACCTTC.

The chain carries TRBV30 and TRBJ2-5, with TRBD1 matching over 8 bases. V shed 7 bases and J 6 bases; nucleotides not matched to a gene: 13. This CDR3 contains 14 residues. The germline CDR1 and CDR2 sequences are GTSNPN and SVGIG (reference sequence). DNA of the CDR3: TGTGCCTCAGAGGGGGCAGGGGGCGCGAAGACCCAGTACTTC. Translating it yields CASEGAGGAKTQYF.

This chain links TRBV29-1 with TRBJ2-7, with D hard to call. V lost 3 bases, J lost 2 bases, and 5 bases lay in between. The germline V gene has CDR1 SQVTM and CDR2 ANQGSEA. This CDR3 has 11 residues. The CDR3 here is CSVDSAYEQYF. The DNA for the CDR3 is TGCAGCGTTGATTCCGCCTACGAGCAGTACTTC.

This sequence joins TRBV27 and TRBJ1-5; 8 bases are shared with TRBD1. The CDR3 spans 16 residues. The V and J ends lost 6 bases and 4 bases, in that order; junction bases with no gene match: 11. Germline assignment: CDR1 MNHEY and CDR2 SMNVEV (reference sequence). The CDR3 reads CASRASDRGRNQPQHF. CDR3 nucleotide sequence: TGTGCCAGCAGGGCCTCTGACAGGGGAAGAAATCAGCCCCAGCATTTT.

In its sample, this clone was seen once. The chain has TRBV5-1 and TRBJ2-1, with 11 bases matching TRBD2. Germline-derived CDR1 and CDR2 are SGHRS and YFSETQ. J gave up 5 bases and V 2 bases, and 6 bases lay outside the gene matches. CDR3 size: 16 residues. The CDR3 here is CASSFPSSGRHNEQFF. In DNA, the CDR3 is TGCGCCAGCAGCTTCCCCTCTAGCGGGAGGCACAATGAGCAGTTCTTC.

The DNA for the CDR3 is TGCAGCGGGGGGGATCGACAGACAGCCCACTATGGCTACACCTTC. Translating it yields CSGGDRQTAHYGYTF. The chain is built from TRBV29-1 and TRBJ1-2, with D perhaps TRBD1 (5 bases). V lost 7 bases to trimming and J lost 3 bases, with 21 bases between them. The germline gives CDR1 SQVTM, CDR2 ANQGSEA. The CDR3 has 15 residues.

The V and J genes are TRBV20-1 and TRBJ1-5; the D gene is possibly TRBD1 (6 bases). Germline values: CDR1 DFQATT, CDR2 SNEGSKA (reference sequence). CDR3 length: 17 amino acids. V was clipped by 3 bases and J by 6 bases, with 24 bases between them. The CDR3 region is CSASVPTSQGLGQPQHF. The CDR3 nucleotides read TGCAGTGCTAGTGTCCCAACCTCTCAGGGGTTAGGTCAGCCCCAGCATTTT.

The V call is TRBV19, the J call TRBJ1-1; 7 bases agree with TRBD1. The CDR3 has 14 residues. Germline assignment: CDR1 LNHDA and CDR2 SQIVND (reference sequence). J was trimmed by 1 base and V by 5 bases; bases with no gene match: 4. The CDR3 DNA reads as TGTGCCAGTAGTTCGGGACAGAGGAACACTGAAGCTTTCTTT. Translation: CASSSGQRNTEAFF.

This chain connects TRBV29-1 to TRBJ2-1, with TRBD1 identical over 7 bases. The CDR3 consists of 13 residues. V was clipped by 6 bases and J by 4 bases; unmatched bases: 6. Per germline, CDR1 SQVTM and CDR2 ANQGSEA. CDR3 region: CSVRQGMYNEQFF. The CDR3 DNA sequence: TGCAGCGTGAGACAGGGTATGTACAATGAGCAGTTCTTC.

The gene calls are TRBV12-3 or TRBV12-4 and TRBJ2-1; no clear D gene. V was trimmed by 10 bases and J by 6 bases, leaving 13 bases between them. This CDR3 region has 12 residues. Written as DNA, the CDR3 is TGTGCCACCTCTAAAAGTGGCAATGAGCAGTTCTTC. Protein product: CATSKSGNEQFF.

The chain couples TRBV7-3 to TRBJ1-5; unclear D gene. CDR3 length: 13 amino acids. Trimming stripped 7 bases from V and 4 bases from J, with 11 bases between. Germline V gene lookup returns CDR1 SGHTA and CDR2 FQGTGA. In DNA, the CDR3 is TGTGCCAGCACCACACAGAAAAATCAGCCCCAGCATTTT. Translated, it gives CASTTQKNQPQHF.

This chain links TRBV2 with TRBJ2-3; TRBD2 might be the D (5 bases). Deletions cut 1 base from V and 2 bases from J, with 10 bases between. CDR1 is SNHLY and CDR2 is FYNNEI in the germline V gene. The CDR3 runs 15 residues. CDR3 protein: CASSEVSGITDTQYF. Here the CDR3 DNA reads TGTGCCAGCAGTGAAGTGAGCGGTATCACAGATACGCAGTATTTT.

The rearrangement joins TRBV7-2 to TRBJ2-1, with 10 bases fitting TRBD2. Germline V lookup: CDR1 SGHTA, CDR2 FQGNSA. The CDR3 totals 15 residues. With V trimmed by 5 bases and J by 8 bases, 9 bases remained unmatched. CDR3 loop: CASSAPSGSVDEQFF. The CDR3 DNA reads TGTGCCAGCAGCGCCCCTAGCGGGAGTGTGGATGAGCAGTTCTTC.

This rearrangement joins TRBV3-1 (or the pseudogene TRBV3-2) to TRBJ1-1; D gene unclear. The CDR3 runs to 11 residues. Germline V CDR1 and CDR2: LGHDT, YNNKEL (reference sequence). The V gene lost 3 bases and the J gene lost 7 bases, with 6 bases spanning the gap. The CDR3 coding sequence is TGTGCCAGCAGCCAGGCCAGTGAAGCTTTCTTT. Residues: CASSQASEAFF.

The CDR3 nucleotides are TGTGCCAGCAGCTTGAACTTTTTCTCTGGAAACACCATATATTTT. Translated, it gives CASSLNFFSGNTIYF. The rearrangement uses TRBV5-5 and TRBJ1-3; D is unresolved. The CDR3 totals 15 residues. The V gene lost 1 base and the J gene lost 0 bases, with 8 bases spanning the gap. In germline, CDR1 is SGHKS, CDR2 YYEKEE (reference sequence).

The table lists this clone with a few counts. Here the CDR3 reads CASSPDRANTGELFF. CDR3 nucleotide sequence: TGCGCCAGCAGCCCAGACAGGGCGAACACCGGGGAGCTGTTTTTT. This sequence joins TRBV5-1 and TRBJ2-2; 7 bases match TRBD1. Germline V gene lookup returns CDR1 SGHRS and CDR2 YFSETQ. The CDR3 is made up of 15 amino acids. V lost 4 bases and J lost 0; bases outside the gene matches: 3.

The CDR3 region has the DNA TGTGCCAGCAGCTTAGCCGCGCCCTCTACCTACGAGCAGTACTTC. This gives the protein CASSLAAPSTYEQYF. V and J are TRBV7-9 and TRBJ2-7; D call uncertain. V was cut by 0 bases and J by 2 bases, with 11 bases left in between. CDR1 and CDR2 (germline): SEHNR, FQNEAQ (reference sequence). The CDR3 covers 15 residues.

The V gene is TRBV11-3, the J gene TRBJ2-1, with 9 bases identical to TRBD2. Germline V CDR1 and CDR2: SGHNT, YENEEA. The CDR3 runs to 15 residues. Trimming at V came to 2 bases and at J to 5 bases, leaving 4 bases not matched to a gene. DNA of the CDR3: TGTGCCAGCAGCTTAATTAGCGGGGGCAACAATGAGCAGTTCTTC. Translated, it gives CASSLISGGNNEQFF.

The chain uses TRBV4-1 and TRBJ1-3; D is perhaps TRBD1 (5 bases). The ends were cut back, 10 bases at V and 0 bases at J, with 13 bases in the middle. The CDR3 sequence is 14 residues long. Per germline, CDR1 MGHRA and CDR2 YSYEKL. Here the CDR3 DNA reads TGCGCCACCCGACAGAATAGCTCTGGAAACACCATATATTTT. Its translation: CATRQNSSGNTIYF.

The V and J genes are TRBV18 and TRBJ2-7; 9 bases line up with TRBD1. The CDR3 totals 15 residues. Germline trimming cut 3 bases from V and 7 bases from J; bases unmatched to any gene: 10. The V gene's germline CDR1 is KGHSH and CDR2 LQKENI. CDR3 sequence (DNA): TGTGCCAGCTCACCCCCGCCGGGACAGGGCCGGGAGCAGTACTTC. Protein: CASSPPPGQGREQYF.

V and J are TRBV7-9 and TRBJ2-5, with a possible D match to TRBD2 (6 bases). The CDR3 sequence is 15 residues long. Trimming shortened V by 2 bases and J by 5 bases, and 15 bases separated the two germline ends. The V gene's germline CDR1 is SEHNR and CDR2 FQNEAQ (reference sequence). CDR3 in amino acids: CASSLLTGAGETQYF. The CDR3 DNA reads as TGTGCCAGCAGCTTATTAACGGGAGCAGGGGAGACCCAGTACTTC.

The chain carries TRBV2 and TRBJ2-7; D gene ambiguous. Looked up from germline, CDR1 is SNHLY and CDR2 is FYNNEI. V dropped 10 bases and J dropped 0 bases, with 13 bases sitting between them. The CDR3 consists of 13 residues. In DNA, the CDR3 is TGTGCCACCAAAGACATCTACTCCTACGAGCAGTACTTC. Protein sequence: CATKDIYSYEQYF.

The V gene is TRBV19, the J gene TRBJ1-1; TRBD1 is a possible D gene (5 bases). CDR1 LNHDA and CDR2 SQIVND come from the germline V gene (reference sequence). V gave up 5 bases and J gave up 1 base, with 8 bases separating them. CDR3 length: 13 amino acids. CDR3 in amino acids: CASSFRENTEAFF. In nucleotides, the CDR3 is TGTGCCAGTAGTTTCAGGGAGAACACTGAAGCTTTCTTT.

The chain employs TRBV28 and TRBJ2-7; TRBD1 agrees at 10 bases. V dropped 6 bases and J dropped 0; count of bases not matched to a gene: 8. This CDR3 has 16 amino acids. The germline V gene encodes CDR1 MDHEN and CDR2 SYDVKM. CDR3 bases: TGTGCCAGCAGGGTTCCGGGACAGGGGTCCTCCTACGAGCAGTACTTC. Encoded protein: CASRVPGQGSSYEQYF.

The gene calls are TRBV6-6 and TRBJ2-7; possibly TRBD1 for D (5 bases). Trimming cost V 6 bases and J 4 bases, with 19 bases left between them. The CDR3 covers 15 residues. Per germline, CDR1 MNHNY and CDR2 SVGAGI (reference sequence). CDR3 sequence reads: CASSLPAPGSYEQYF. Written as DNA, the CDR3 is TGTGCCAGCAGCCTCCCAGCACCAGGGTCGTACGAGCAGTACTTC.

This clone was seen a single time. V usage is TRBV4-1 and J usage is TRBJ1-3; D remains ambiguous. The V and J ends lost 4 bases and 3 bases respectively, with 7 bases between them. The CDR3 extends over 13 amino acids. In germline, CDR1 is MGHRA, CDR2 YSYEKL. CDR3 sequence (DNA): TGCGCCAGCAGCCCCTATTTTGGAAACACCATATATTTT. This encodes CASSPYFGNTIYF.

The chain uses TRBV18 and TRBJ1-3; D not certain. The CDR3 length is 16 residues. Trimming removed 3 bases from V and 0 bases from J, with 12 bases in between. Germline V gene data show CDR1 as KGHSH and CDR2 as LQKENI. Written as DNA, the CDR3 is TGTGCCAGCTCACCCCCTCGCCCACTCTCTGGAAACACCATATATTTT. Translating gives CASSPPRPLSGNTIYF.

This chain links TRBV7-9 with TRBJ2-7; D might be TRBD2 (5 bases). The CDR3 loop spans 12 amino acids. Germline V gene sequence: CDR1 SEHNR, CDR2 FQNEAQ (reference sequence). Between the trimmed V and J ends, which lost 10 bases and 3 bases, there was a span of 13 bases. The CDR3 DNA reads as TGTGCCATCGAACTAGGTCTCTACGAGCAGTACTTC. Translating gives CAIELGLYEQYF.